Listed here are 17 T cell receptor beta chains from one sample, sequenced in a study of blood T cell repertoires in COVID-19. Generated by immunoSEQ multiplex PCR, the TCRdb table keeps only in-frame clones and is missing some. The sample contains around 100,000 clones, about 80% of which appear only once. The sequencing input was peripheral blood. These TCRs come from a man aged 55 to 69 with acute or convalescent COVID-19.

The rearrangement links TRBV2 to TRBJ1-5, with D unresolved. Germline loops: CDR1 SNHLY, CDR2 FYNNEI. Trimming pared 2 bases from V and 1 base from J, leaving 18 bases between. CDR3 length: 18 residues. Here the CDR3 DNA reads TGTGCCAGCAGTGAACTGGGAGGGATGAGTAGGAGCAATCAGCCCCAGCATTTT. Amino acids: CASSELGGMSRSNQPQHF.

This chain links TRBV27 with TRBJ2-5; D remains ambiguous. The CDR3 has 11 residues. V lost 6 bases to trimming and J lost 1 base, with 3 bases between them. Per the germline V gene, CDR1 is MNHEY and CDR2 is SMNVEV (reference sequence). The DNA of the CDR3 is TGTGCCAGCAGCTCCCAAGAGACCCAGTACTTC. Translated: CASSSQETQYF.

The V gene is TRBV4-1, the J gene TRBJ1-2, with 7 bases identical to TRBD1. The CDR3 length is 14 residues. V gave up 1 base and J gave up 7 bases; unmatched junction bases: 6. Looked up from germline, CDR1 is MGHRA and CDR2 is YSYEKL. The CDR3 protein is CASSQVEGARGYTF. The DNA of the CDR3 is TGCGCCAGCAGCCAAGTGGAGGGGGCGCGTGGCTACACCTTC.

The rearrangement uses TRBV2 and TRBJ2-3; 11 bases agree with TRBD2. The CDR3 sequence is 16 residues long. V shed 5 bases and J 3 bases; nucleotides not matched to a gene: 7. Germline lookup yields CDR1 SNHLY and CDR2 FYNNEI. In nucleotides, the CDR3 is TGTGCCAGCAGTCGGCTAGCGGGGGGCAAAACAGATACGCAGTATTTT. It translates to CASSRLAGGKTDTQYF. The whole variable domain, filled in from reference TRBV2 and TRBJ2-3, reads EPEVTQTPSHQVTQMGQEVILRCVPISNHLYFYWYRQILGQKVEFLVSFYNNEISEKSEIFDDQFSVERPDGSNFTLKIRSTKLEDSAMYFCASSRLAGGKTDTQYFGPGTRLTVL.

The chain employs TRBV12-3 or TRBV12-4 and TRBJ2-3, with 8 bases fitting TRBD1. J was trimmed by 4 bases and V by 11 bases; bases with no gene match: 5. The CDR3 runs 12 residues. The CDR3 sequence: CAVQGGADTQYF. The CDR3 DNA sequence: TGTGCCGTACAGGGGGGCGCAGATACGCAGTATTTT.

This chain uses TRBV5-6 with TRBJ2-7, with TRBD1 matching 8 bases. Germline CDR1 SGHDT, CDR2 YYEEEE. The CDR3 sequence is 13 residues long. The V and J ends lost 1 base and 8 bases, in that order; junction bases with no gene match: 5. The CDR3: CASSLQGAEKQYF. CDR3 DNA: TGTGCCAGCAGCTTGCAGGGGGCGGAAAAGCAGTACTTC.

The chain couples TRBV19 to TRBJ2-7; TRBD1 might be the D (7 bases). This CDR3 region has 15 residues. Germline assignment: CDR1 LNHDA and CDR2 SQIVND (reference sequence). V dropped 4 bases and J dropped 2 bases, with 15 bases sitting between them. The CDR3 is CASSSGTEMTYEQYF. The CDR3 bases are TGTGCCAGTAGTAGCGGGACAGAGATGACCTACGAGCAGTACTTC.

The rearrangement links TRBV7-2 to TRBJ1-6; TRBD1 is a possible D gene (5 bases). The CDR3 totals 13 residues. Trimming took off 3 bases at V and 6 bases at J, with 6 bases between the two ends. The germline V gene encodes CDR1 SGHTA and CDR2 FQGNSA. CDR3 DNA: TGTGCCAGCAGCTTTAGGGGTAATTCACCCCTCCACTTT. It translates to CASSFRGNSPLHF.

This chain joins TRBV24-1 and TRBJ1-1; TRBD1 is a possible D gene (5 bases). The CDR3 runs 15 residues. V shed 5 bases and J shed 4 bases, with 16 bases lying between them. The V gene's germline CDR1 is KGHDR and CDR2 SFDVKD. The CDR3 sequence: CATSASPGRGTEAFF. In DNA, the CDR3 is TGTGCCACCAGTGCCTCGCCAGGGAGGGGCACTGAAGCTTTCTTT.

The chain joins TRBV29-1 to TRBJ2-1, with a possible D match to TRBD1 (5 bases). Trimming removed 7 bases from V and 5 bases from J, with 15 bases in between. This CDR3 has 13 residues. Germline CDR1 reads SQVTM; CDR2 reads ANQGSEA. The CDR3 region is CSASGRGDNEQFF. The CDR3, as DNA: TGCAGCGCTTCTGGTAGGGGCGACAATGAGCAGTTCTTC.

The gene calls are TRBV13 and TRBJ2-1; D call uncertain. The CDR3 contains 14 residues. Germline CDR1 is PRHDT and CDR2 is FYEKMQ (reference sequence). V was shortened by 1 base and J by 1 base, with 5 bases between the two germline ends. The CDR3 DNA follows: TGTGCCAGCAGCTTAGCCGGGTCCTACAATGAGCAGTTCTTC. Translated: CASSLAGSYNEQFF.

The rearrangement uses TRBV5-1 and TRBJ1-5; 8 positions agree with TRBD1. After removal of 0 bases from V and 4 bases from J, the junction contained 3 bases not matched to a gene. From germline, CDR1 is SGHRS and CDR2 YFSETQ. This CDR3 is 15 amino acids long. CDR3 in DNA: TGCGCCAGCAGCTTGGGGGACAGGAGAAATCAGCCCCAGCATTTT. Its protein product is CASSLGDRRNQPQHF.

The V call is TRBV5-1, the J call TRBJ2-1, with D possibly being TRBD2 (6 bases). The CDR3 length is 14 residues. V gave up 2 bases and J gave up 3 bases, with 9 bases separating them. Germline CDR1 is SGHRS and CDR2 is YFSETQ. The CDR3 bases are TGCGCCAGCAGCTTACGCGGGGACTACAATGAGCAGTTCTTC. Translation gives CASSLRGDYNEQFF.

The rearrangement links TRBV7-9 to TRBJ1-4; D may be TRBD1 (5 bases). Trimming left V 4 bases short and J 3 bases short, with 18 bases between. The CDR3 is made up of 17 amino acids. Per germline, CDR1 SEHNR and CDR2 FQNEAQ (reference sequence). CDR3 sequence: CASSSASQGSSNEKLFF. The CDR3 nucleotides are TGTGCCAGCAGCTCCGCGAGCCAGGGCTCATCTAATGAAAAACTGTTTTTT.

The gene calls are TRBV19 and TRBJ1-1; D is ambiguous. CDR1 is LNHDA and CDR2 is SQIVND in the germline V gene (reference sequence). Trimming shortened V by 5 bases and J by 5 bases, and 12 bases separated the two germline ends. This CDR3 region has 13 residues. CDR3 DNA: TGTGCCAGTAGTTGGGGAGGATCGACTGAAGCTTTCTTT. Amino acids: CASSWGGSTEAFF. The whole variable domain, remainder taken from reference TRBV19 and TRBJ1-1, is DGGITQSPKYLFRKEGQNVTLSCEQNLNHDAMYWYRQDPGQGLRLIYYSQIVNDFQKGDIAEGYSVSREKKESFPLTVTSAQKNPTAFYLCASSWGGSTEAFFGQGTRLTVV.

This clone was counted only a few times. The genes are TRBV19 and TRBJ1-1; 10 bases are shared with TRBD1. The CDR3 is 13 amino acids. Germline V gives CDR1 LNHDA, CDR2 SQIVND (reference sequence). Trimming cost V 7 bases and J 4 bases; bases outside gene matches: 3. DNA for the CDR3: TGTGCCAGTATCCGGACAGGGGGCACTGAAGCTTTCTTT. This translates into CASIRTGGTEAFF.

The V and J genes are TRBV24-1 and TRBJ1-5; 8 nucleotides agree with TRBD1. CDR3 size: 14 residues. V lost 11 bases to trimming and J lost 2 bases; unmatched junction nucleotides: 7. Germline CDR1 is KGHDR and CDR2 is SFDVKD. The CDR3 DNA sequence: TGTGCCAGCCCGACAGGGGTCGGCAATCAGCCCCAGCATTTT. Translated: CASPTGVGNQPQHF.